The 19 T cell receptor beta chains listed next were all sequenced from one sample in a study of shared clonotypes between healthy human individuals. The table came from immunoSEQ multiplex PCR; TCRdb's copy has only in-frame clones and leaves some out. The sample holds some 2,400,000 clones, under 97% seen once. Sequencing was done on a sample of naive CD4+ T cells sorted from blood. Subset defined: CD45RA+ positively selected. The receptor set was obtained from a man in his late teens or twenties in good health.

Of note for this clone: The sample contains more than one DNA sequence encoding this CDR3. The J gene is TRBJ2-7, the V gene TRBV28; 7 bases line up with TRBD1. Germline V gene data show CDR1 as MDHEN and CDR2 as SYDVKM. J was trimmed by 0 bases and V by 4 bases; bases with no gene match: 6. This CDR3 region has 15 residues. This CDR3 is CASSSGTVSSYEQYF. The CDR3, as DNA: TGTGCCAGCAGTTCCGGGACAGTGAGCTCCTACGAGCAGTACTTC.

This clone appeared once. The V and J genes are TRBV5-1 and TRBJ2-3, with 10 positions matching TRBD1. CDR1 SGHRS and CDR2 YFSETQ come from the germline V gene. The CDR3 spans 14 residues. V gave up 4 bases and J gave up 4 bases; unmatched junction bases: 3. The CDR3: CASSTGQGADTQYF. CDR3 DNA: TGCGCCAGCAGCACCGGACAGGGGGCAGATACGCAGTATTTT.

This chain connects TRBV4-3 to TRBJ2-3; weak D call: TRBD2 (5 bases). The CDR3 runs to 17 residues. V lost 0 bases to trimming and J lost 3 bases, with 16 bases between them. Germline values: CDR1 LGHNA, CDR2 YSLEER. DNA for the CDR3: TGCGCCAGCAGCCAAGATCTTCGGCTAGCCTTGACAGATACGCAGTATTTT. Amino acid sequence: CASSQDLRLALTDTQYF.

The genes are TRBV5-1 and TRBJ2-3; unclear D gene. Trimming shortened V by 1 base and J by 2 bases, and 11 bases separated the two germline ends. The CDR3 is 15 residues long. CDR1 is SGHRS, CDR2 YFSETQ, per germline. This CDR3 reads CASSLFSRTTDTQYF. As DNA, the CDR3 is TGCGCCAGCAGCTTGTTCTCAAGGACCACAGATACGCAGTATTTT. Complete variable domain (other parts from reference TRBV5-1 and TRBJ2-3): KAGVTQTPRYLIKTRGQQVTLSCSPISGHRSVSWYQQTPGQGLQFLFEYFSETQRNKGNFPGRFSGRQFSNSRSEMNVSTLELGDSALYLCASSLFSRTTDTQYFGPGTRLTVL.

This chain uses TRBV5-1 with TRBJ2-3, with 10 bases identical to TRBD2. CDR1 and CDR2 (germline): SGHRS, YFSETQ. V was clipped by 3 bases and J by 2 bases; unmatched bases: 9. CDR3 size: 17 residues. CDR3 in DNA: TGCGCCAGCAGCTCGTTGAGCGGGGGGGCTGTCACAGATACGCAGTATTTT. Its translation: CASSSLSGGAVTDTQYF.

The chain joins TRBV7-9 to TRBJ1-4; the D gene is possibly TRBD1 (6 bases). Trimming left V 6 bases short and J 1 base short, with 15 bases between. The CDR3 extends over 16 amino acids. Per germline, CDR1 SEHNR and CDR2 FQNEAQ (reference sequence). The CDR3 spells CASSQGGGGTNEKLFF. In DNA form, the CDR3 reads TGTGCCAGCAGTCAAGGAGGGGGAGGAACTAATGAAAAACTGTTTTTT.

The J gene is TRBJ1-1, the V gene TRBV2; D is undetermined. V dropped 4 bases and J dropped 0 bases, with 9 bases sitting between them. The CDR3 length is 14 residues. Germline CDR1 SNHLY, CDR2 FYNNEI. CDR3 amino acids: CASSVNSLNTEAFF. CDR3 bases: TGTGCCAGCAGTGTCAACAGTTTGAACACTGAAGCTTTCTTT.

V is TRBV5-1 and J is TRBJ2-7; 10 nucleotides line up with TRBD2. Unmatched junction bases numbered 8, after V lost 0 bases and J lost 5 bases. Germline CDR1 SGHRS, CDR2 YFSETQ. This CDR3 comprises 16 residues. DNA for the CDR3: TGCGCCAGCAGCTTGGCCCTAGCGGGAGCATTGGACGAGCAGTACTTC. Residues: CASSLALAGALDEQYF. Full variable domain (outside the CDR3, taken from reference TRBV5-1 and TRBJ2-7): KAGVTQTPRYLIKTRGQQVTLSCSPISGHRSVSWYQQTPGQGLQFLFEYFSETQRNKGNFPGRFSGRQFSNSRSEMNVSTLELGDSALYLCASSLALAGALDEQYFGPGTRLTVT.

The chain couples TRBV7-9 to TRBJ2-3, with D uncertain. The ends were cut back, 5 bases at V and 0 bases at J, with 9 bases in the middle. This CDR3 comprises 14 residues. Germline-derived CDR1 and CDR2 are SEHNR and FQNEAQ (reference sequence). The CDR3 reads CASSISRSTDTQYF. The CDR3 region has the DNA TGTGCCAGCAGCATCTCGCGGAGCACAGATACGCAGTATTTT.

The chain combines TRBV2 with TRBJ2-7; D might be TRBD2 (5 bases). V lost 8 bases and J lost 6, with 17 bases in between. CDR3 size: 13 residues. Germline-derived CDR1 and CDR2 are SNHLY and FYNNEI. CDR3 sequence: CASLAPNGVEQYF. DNA of the CDR3: TGTGCCAGCCTAGCTCCAAATGGAGTCGAGCAGTACTTC.

The CDR3 nucleotides read TGCGCCAGCAGCCAGGACCCTCTAGCGGGAGTCCCGAATGAGCAGTTCTTC. Translation: CASSQDPLAGVPNEQFF. The V gene is TRBV4-3, the J gene TRBJ2-1, with 10 bases lining up with TRBD2. Germline V gives CDR1 LGHNA, CDR2 YSLEER. V dropped 3 bases and J dropped 7; count of bases not matched to a gene: 12. This CDR3 is 17 amino acids long.

The chain is built from TRBV14 and TRBJ2-2, with 12 bases lining up with TRBD2. Trimming removed 5 bases from V and 4 bases from J; junction bases left unmatched: 5. Per the germline V gene, CDR1 is SGHDN and CDR2 is FVKESK. This CDR3 comprises 16 residues. The chain's CDR3 is CASSDASGRVTGELFF. The CDR3 DNA reads TGTGCCAGCAGCGATGCTAGCGGGAGGGTCACCGGGGAGCTGTTTTTT.

The chain is built from TRBV28 and TRBJ1-1; the D gene is possibly TRBD1 (5 bases). CDR3 size: 15 residues. Trimming stripped 6 bases from V and 1 base from J, with 15 bases between. The germline V gene has CDR1 MDHEN and CDR2 SYDVKM. The CDR3 sequence: CASRPAGLENTEAFF. The CDR3 DNA reads TGTGCCAGCAGACCAGCGGGGCTTGAGAACACTGAAGCTTTCTTT.

The V call is TRBV5-6, the J call TRBJ2-5; D is ambiguous. Germline V gene lookup returns CDR1 SGHDT and CDR2 YYEEEE. The CDR3 consists of 14 residues. V was shortened by 0 bases and J by 1 base, with 7 bases between the two germline ends. CDR3 in amino acids: CASSLDVVQETQYF. The CDR3 DNA reads as TGTGCCAGCAGCTTGGATGTGGTCCAAGAGACCCAGTACTTC.

This chain joins TRBV5-6 and TRBJ2-4; D may correspond to TRBD1 or TRBD2 (5 bases each). This CDR3 region has 14 residues. The V and J ends lost 2 bases and 3 bases respectively, with 9 bases between them. The germline V gene encodes CDR1 SGHDT and CDR2 YYEEEE. This CDR3 reads CASSFGAGKNIQYF. The CDR3 region has the DNA TGTGCCAGCAGCTTCGGGGCTGGCAAAAACATTCAGTACTTC.

V and J are TRBV7-9 and TRBJ2-5; D is ambiguous. Per germline, CDR1 SEHNR and CDR2 FQNEAQ (reference sequence). The CDR3 runs 13 residues. The V gene lost 5 bases and the J gene lost 5 bases, with 12 bases spanning the gap. The chain's CDR3 is CASSPINGETQYF. CDR3 in DNA: TGTGCCAGCAGCCCAATCAATGGGGAGACCCAGTACTTC.

The chain carries TRBV18 and TRBJ1-6; D is unclear. The V gene lost 6 bases and the J gene lost 5 bases, with 11 bases spanning the gap. The CDR3 sequence is 14 residues long. Germline loops: CDR1 KGHSH, CDR2 LQKENI. The CDR3 loop reads CASSGSAHNSPLHF. Here the CDR3 DNA reads TGTGCCAGCTCGGGGTCGGCCCATAATTCACCCCTCCACTTT. The complete variable domain, with remaining parts taken from reference TRBV18 and TRBJ1-6, reads NAGVMQNPRHLVRRRGQEARLRCSPMKGHSHVYWYRQLPEEGLKFMVYLQKENIIDESGMPKERFSAEFPKEGPSILRIQQVVRGDSAAYFCASSGSAHNSPLHFGNGTRLTVT.

DNA of the CDR3: TGTGCCAGCAGTGTCCGGGAGGGGCCCTATGGCTACACCTTC. Protein sequence: CASSVREGPYGYTF. This rearrangement joins TRBV6-1 to TRBJ1-2; possibly TRBD1 for D (5 bases). CDR1 and CDR2 from the germline V gene are MNHNS and SASEGT. Trimming shortened V by 4 bases and J by 4 bases, and 13 bases separated the two germline ends. The CDR3 loop spans 14 amino acids.

The rearrangement links TRBV9 to TRBJ2-5, with D perhaps matching TRBD2 (6 bases). V gave up 2 bases and J gave up 5 bases, with 19 bases separating them. Germline CDR1 reads SGDLS; CDR2 reads YYNGEE. This CDR3 is 16 amino acids long. The CDR3 nucleotides are TGTGCCAGCAGCGTCACCGGGACTCGCCGCGCCGAGACCCAGTACTTC. Translating it yields CASSVTGTRRAETQYF. The full variable domain, rest sourced from reference TRBV9 and TRBJ2-5, is DSGVTQTPKHLITATGQRVTLRCSPRSGDLSVYWYQQSLDQGLQFLIQYYNGEERAKGNILERFSAQQFPDLHSELNLSSLELGDSALYFCASSVTGTRRAETQYFGPGTRLLVL.